This TCR beta chain was sequenced during a study of vaccination and CD4 T cells after COVID-19. For the study at large: Comprising six males and four females, the convalescent participants counted two Hispanic individuals among them. Median time from COVID diagnosis to post-COVID sampling was roughly 13 weeks (35 to 161).

Study-wide results and limits: Going from 21 to 38, median SARS-CoV-2-reactive clonotypes did not rise significantly. Researchers report that a median approximately 90% of reactive clones in convalescent patients surfaced only post-vaccination.

Time point meaning: late sampling 161 to 241 days after vaccination in a few convalescent patients. To note about this clonotype: Its antigen remains unknown.

V was pared by 0 bases and J by 3 bases, with 12 bases between. The CDR3 is made up of 15 amino acids. Germline CDR1 reads SGHAT; CDR2 reads FQNNGV. From the PCR reads, TCRdb called clonotypes with MiXCR, one entry per CDR3 protein. The sample shows 25,000 to 35,000 distinct CDR3 sequences, around 49% of them seen only once. This rearrangement joins TRBV11-2 to TRBJ2-7, with a tentative D call TRBD2 (6 bases). This clonotype originated in a human donor who had recovered from COVID-19. Sequenced here: CD4+ T cells from blood, sampled about 7 months after SARS-CoV-2 vaccination. The CDR3 nucleotides read TGTGCCAGCAGCTTAGAAGGGGCTAGCGTCTACGAGCAGTACTTC. This encodes CASSLEGASVYEQYF.